This T cell receptor (beta chain) was identified in a study of T cells in Graves' hyperthyroidism and ophthalmopathy. Whole-study findings and limits: The majority of expanded thyroid clonotypes above 0.001 also appeared in blood.

This clonotype was recorded many times. Its target is unknown. Those patients with uncontrolled infection, other autoimmune disease, pregnancy or lactation were excluded. Fresh peripheral blood, approximately 10 ml, was the source of the PBMCs. The source material, RNA transcripts, was used to amplify TCR beta CDR3 regions. The HTBI primer set was used in a first-round RT-PCR of the TCR CDR3. Using its own MiXCR run on the multiplex PCR reads, TCRdb lists one record per CDR3 protein. Of roughly 400,000 distinct CDR3 sequences in the sample, approximately 25% were seen once. With 0 bases removed from V and 2 bases from J, the gap between germline ends came to 5 bases. CDR1 is GTSNPN, CDR2 SVGIG, per germline (reference sequence). The length of the CDR3 is 12 residues.

The V gene is TRBV30, the J gene TRBJ2-7, with D unclear. The TCR sequence derives from a man aged 45 to 65 with Graves' hyperthyroidism. Sequencing was done on a sample of blood. The CDR3 nucleotides read TGTGCCTGGAGTGTTGGCCCCTACGAGCAGTACTTC. Protein: CAWSVGPYEQYF.